The rows below give T cell receptor beta chains drawn from one sample of a study of cytomegalovirus exposure and HLA in healthy donors. The method was immunoSEQ multiplex PCR; TCRdb's version includes in-frame clones alone and lacks a portion of them. Among roughly 220,000 clones, 85% to 95% were seen once, and the ten largest hold approximately 1.1%. The sample was PBMCs. The receptors derive from a young woman in good health and CMV-seronegative. CDR3s include the opening cysteine and the closing phenylalanine or tryptophan. D genes are given only for firm matches. A row's size may be missing; if present it is once, few, many or a size class.

d_gene: TRBD2; j_gene: TRBJ2-1; v_gene: TRBV6-6; abundance: NA; CDR3aa: CASGLAGGNNEQFF; CDR3nt: TGTGCCAGCGGACTAGCGGGAGGGAACAATGAGCAGTTCTTC
d_gene: NA; j_gene: TRBJ2-7; v_gene: TRBV6-1; abundance: NA; CDR3aa: CASSVIYEQYF; CDR3nt: TGTGCCAGCAGTGTTATTTACGAGCAGTACTTC
d_gene: TRBD2; j_gene: TRBJ2-1; v_gene: TRBV30; abundance: NA; CDR3aa: CAWSGAGVVRNEQFF; CDR3nt: TGTGCCTGGAGTGGAGCGGGAGTTGTCCGCAATGAGCAGTTCTTC
d_gene: TRBD2; j_gene: TRBJ2-3; v_gene: TRBV19; abundance: NA; CDR3aa: CASSPDGGVAYF; CDR3nt: TGTGCCAGTAGTCCCGACGGGGGGGTGGCGTATTTT
d_gene: NA; j_gene: TRBJ2-5; v_gene: TRBV19; abundance: NA; CDR3aa: CASSGRPSGLQETQYF; CDR3nt: TGTGCCAGTAGTGGCCGCCCATCAGGGCTACAAGAGACCCAGTACTTC
d_gene: TRBD2; j_gene: TRBJ2-5; v_gene: TRBV30; abundance: NA; CDR3aa: CAWSEASGTRETQYF; CDR3nt: TGTGCCTGGAGTGAGGCTAGCGGGACTCGGGAGACCCAGTACTTC
d_gene: TRBD1; j_gene: TRBJ2-7; v_gene: TRBV30; abundance: NA; CDR3aa: CAWSRTGVSYEQYF; CDR3nt: TGTGCCTGGAGTCGGACAGGGGTCTCCTACGAGCAGTACTTC
d_gene: NA; j_gene: TRBJ2-7; v_gene: TRBV9; abundance: NA; CDR3aa: CASSVRGAGERNEQYF; CDR3nt: TGTGCCAGCAGCGTAAGAGGGGCAGGGGAGAGGAACGAGCAGTACTTC
d_gene: TRBD1; j_gene: TRBJ2-2; v_gene: TRBV5-6; abundance: NA; CDR3aa: CASSLLTGATTGELFF; CDR3nt: TGTGCCAGCAGCCTCCTAACAGGGGCGACCACCGGGGAGCTGTTTTTT
d_gene: TRBD1; j_gene: TRBJ1-2; v_gene: TRBV10-3; abundance: once; CDR3aa: CAISESAQGAGGYTF; CDR3nt: TGTGCCATCAGTGAGTCGGCACAGGGGGCTGGTGGCTACACCTTC
d_gene: TRBD1; j_gene: TRBJ1-5; v_gene: TRBV7-6; abundance: NA; CDR3aa: CASRNCPGQEFYSNQPQHF; CDR3nt: TGTGCCAGCAGAAATTGCCCGGGACAGGAGTTTTATAGCAATCAGCCCCAGCATTTT
d_gene: TRBD1; j_gene: TRBJ2-5; v_gene: TRBV11-2; abundance: once; CDR3aa: CASSLITPGQRQETQYF; CDR3nt: TGTGCCAGCAGCTTGATAACACCGGGACAGCGACAAGAGACCCAGTACTTC
d_gene: NA; j_gene: TRBJ1-5; v_gene: TRBV6-5; abundance: NA; CDR3aa: CASRETGNQPQHF; CDR3nt: TGTGCCAGCAGGGAAACAGGGAATCAGCCCCAGCATTTT
d_gene: NA; j_gene: TRBJ2-2; v_gene: TRBV7-2; abundance: NA; CDR3aa: CASSLGTANTGELFF; CDR3nt: TGTGCCAGCAGCTTAGGGACAGCGAACACCGGGGAGCTGTTTTTT
d_gene: TRBD2; j_gene: TRBJ2-1; v_gene: TRBV19; abundance: NA; CDR3aa: CASSIGGGRKSGEQFF; CDR3nt: TGTGCCAGTAGTATAGGAGGCGGGAGAAAGTCTGGTGAGCAGTTCTTC
d_gene: TRBD1; j_gene: TRBJ2-5; v_gene: TRBV7-9; abundance: once; CDR3aa: CASSHRDRGRSVSETQYF; CDR3nt: TGTGCCAGCAGTCACCGGGACAGGGGACGCAGCGTGTCAGAGACCCAGTACTTC
d_gene: NA; j_gene: TRBJ2-2; v_gene: TRBV10-1; abundance: few; CDR3aa: CASSVAWAGELFF; CDR3nt: TGCGCCAGCAGTGTAGCCTGGGCCGGGGAGCTGTTTTTT
d_gene: NA; j_gene: TRBJ2-3; v_gene: TRBV5-6; abundance: NA; CDR3aa: CASSPSGRDTQYF; CDR3nt: TGTGCCAGCAGCCCCTCAGGGCGTGATACGCAGTATTTT
d_gene: TRBD2; j_gene: TRBJ2-5; v_gene: TRBV29-1; abundance: NA; CDR3aa: CSVAGGPAGETQYF; CDR3nt: TGCAGCGTAGCGGGAGGGCCTGCCGGAGAGACCCAGTACTTC
d_gene: TRBD1; j_gene: TRBJ1-4; v_gene: TRBV25-1; abundance: NA; CDR3aa: CASSGTGGNEKLFF; CDR3nt: TGTGCCAGCAGCGGGACAGGGGGAAACGAAAAACTGTTTTTT
d_gene: NA; j_gene: TRBJ2-1; v_gene: TRBV25-1; abundance: NA; CDR3aa: CASSAGYNEQFF; CDR3nt: TGTGCCAGCAGTGCCGGGTACAATGAGCAGTTCTTC
d_gene: NA; j_gene: TRBJ2-2; v_gene: TRBV10-2; abundance: NA; CDR3aa: CASSRQRDTGELFF; CDR3nt: TGCGCCAGCTCTCGACAGCGCGACACCGGGGAGCTGTTTTTT
d_gene: NA; j_gene: TRBJ1-2; v_gene: TRBV18; abundance: once; CDR3aa: CASSPVSSNYGYTF; CDR3nt: TGTGCCAGCTCACCAGTTTCCTCTAACTATGGCTACACCTTC
d_gene: TRBD2; j_gene: TRBJ2-3; v_gene: TRBV6-5; abundance: NA; CDR3aa: CASSGTSVSTDTQYF; CDR3nt: TGTGCCAGCAGCGGGACTAGCGTTAGCACAGATACGCAGTATTTT
d_gene: TRBD2; j_gene: TRBJ2-2; v_gene: TRBV9; abundance: NA; CDR3aa: CASSVGLVAGFNTNTGELFF; CDR3nt: TGTGCCAGCAGCGTAGGCTTAGTAGCGGGGTTTAACACGAACACCGGGGAGCTGTTTTTT
d_gene: TRBD1; j_gene: TRBJ2-2; v_gene: TRBV5-3; abundance: once; CDR3aa: CARSLIRDRENTGELFF; CDR3nt: TGTGCCAGAAGCCTAATAAGGGACAGGGAAAACACCGGGGAGCTGTTTTTT
d_gene: TRBD1; j_gene: TRBJ1-1; v_gene: TRBV2; abundance: NA; CDR3aa: CASTWDRVNTEAFF; CDR3nt: TGTGCCAGCACATGGGACAGGGTGAACACTGAAGCTTTCTTT
d_gene: NA; j_gene: TRBJ2-5; v_gene: TRBV7-2; abundance: NA; CDR3aa: CASSLGSPTGQETQYF; CDR3nt: TGTGCCAGCAGCTTAGGTTCGCCGACAGGCCAAGAGACCCAGTACTTC
d_gene: NA; j_gene: TRBJ2-3; v_gene: TRBV6-5; abundance: NA; CDR3aa: CASSYSGGAGTDTQYF; CDR3nt: TGTGCCAGCAGTTACTCGGGGGGGGCTGGGACAGATACGCAGTATTTT
d_gene: NA; j_gene: TRBJ2-5; v_gene: TRBV11-2; abundance: NA; CDR3aa: CASSLGEVTQYF; CDR3nt: TGTGCCAGCAGCTTAGGAGAAGTGACCCAGTACTTC
d_gene: NA; j_gene: TRBJ2-1; v_gene: TRBV5-1; abundance: NA; CDR3aa: CASSSSGNEQFF; CDR3nt: TGCGCCAGCAGCTCGTCCGGCAATGAGCAGTTCTTC
d_gene: NA; j_gene: TRBJ1-1; v_gene: TRBV6-1; abundance: once; CDR3aa: CASSEFTGMNTEAFF; CDR3nt: TGTGCCAGCAGTGAATTTACAGGGATGAACACTGAAGCTTTCTTT
d_gene: TRBD2; j_gene: TRBJ2-5; v_gene: TRBV27; abundance: NA; CDR3aa: CASSPILAGGPGETQYF; CDR3nt: TGTGCCAGCAGCCCGATTTTAGCGGGAGGGCCCGGGGAGACCCAGTACTTC
d_gene: TRBD1; j_gene: TRBJ1-1; v_gene: TRBV19; abundance: NA; CDR3aa: CASSRTGSVLTEAFF; CDR3nt: TGTGCCAGTAGTAGGACAGGGAGTGTACTCACTGAAGCTTTCTTT
d_gene: TRBD1; j_gene: TRBJ1-5; v_gene: TRBV6-5; abundance: NA; CDR3aa: CASSYHGTGPNQPQHF; CDR3nt: TGTGCCAGCAGTTACCATGGGACAGGCCCCAATCAGCCCCAGCATTTT
d_gene: NA; j_gene: TRBJ2-7; v_gene: TRBV2; abundance: few; CDR3aa: CASSEARAGDYEQYF; CDR3nt: TGTGCCAGCAGTGAAGCACGGGCCGGGGACTACGAGCAGTACTTC
d_gene: NA; j_gene: TRBJ1-3; v_gene: TRBV5-6; abundance: NA; CDR3aa: CASSLAGQPVGNTIYF; CDR3nt: TGTGCCAGCAGCTTGGCAGGGCAGCCAGTTGGAAACACCATATATTTT
d_gene: TRBD1; j_gene: TRBJ1-4; v_gene: TRBV5-1; abundance: NA; CDR3aa: CASTGTGGEKLFF; CDR3nt: TGCGCCAGCACCGGGACAGGGGGCGAAAAACTGTTTTTT
d_gene: NA; j_gene: TRBJ2-1; v_gene: TRBV2; abundance: NA; CDR3aa: CASRSPRLVQTEQFF; CDR3nt: TGTGCCAGCAGGAGCCCCCGACTAGTTCAGACTGAGCAGTTCTTC
d_gene: TRBD2; j_gene: TRBJ2-7; v_gene: TRBV7-9; abundance: NA; CDR3aa: CASSLAGLVPYEQYF; CDR3nt: TGTGCCAGCAGCCTAGCGGGCTTAGTACCCTACGAGCAGTACTTC
d_gene: NA; j_gene: TRBJ2-7; v_gene: TRBV4-2; abundance: NA; CDR3aa: CASSRTTGVYSYEQYF; CDR3nt: TGTGCCAGCAGCCGAACGACAGGCGTCTACTCCTACGAGCAGTACTTC
d_gene: NA; j_gene: TRBJ2-2; v_gene: TRBV29-1; abundance: NA; CDR3aa: CSVDINTGELFF; CDR3nt: TGCAGCGTTGATATTAACACCGGGGAGCTGTTTTTT
d_gene: TRBD1; j_gene: TRBJ2-7; v_gene: TRBV6-5; abundance: NA; CDR3aa: CASSDRDIGEQYF; CDR3nt: TGTGCCAGCAGTGACAGGGACATCGGCGAGCAGTACTTC
d_gene: NA; j_gene: TRBJ2-6; v_gene: TRBV30; abundance: NA; CDR3aa: CASLGGWEPAANVLTF; CDR3nt: TGTGCCTCCTTAGGGGGTTGGGAGCCTGCGGCCAACGTCCTGACTTTC
d_gene: NA; j_gene: TRBJ2-2; v_gene: TRBV27; abundance: once; CDR3aa: CASSLLGGTGELFF; CDR3nt: TGTGCCAGCAGTCTCCTCGGGGGCACCGGGGAGCTGTTTTTT
d_gene: NA; j_gene: TRBJ1-2; v_gene: TRBV7-2; abundance: NA; CDR3aa: CASSLDRPSLYGYTF; CDR3nt: TGTGCCAGCAGCTTGGACAGACCTTCCTTATATGGCTACACCTTC
d_gene: TRBD2; j_gene: TRBJ2-4; v_gene: TRBV6-4; abundance: NA; CDR3aa: CASRGVTREGPRAKNIQYF; CDR3nt: TGTGCCAGCAGGGGGGTGACACGGGAGGGCCCTCGAGCCAAAAACATTCAGTACTTC
d_gene: NA; j_gene: TRBJ1-2; v_gene: TRBV12-1; abundance: NA; CDR3aa: CASSAPRQSYGYTF; CDR3nt: TGTGCCAGCAGCGCACCGAGACAGAGCTATGGCTACACCTTC
d_gene: NA; j_gene: TRBJ1-2; v_gene: TRBV5-1; abundance: NA; CDR3aa: CASSPRLPTGGGYTF; CDR3nt: TGCGCCAGCAGCCCCCGACTACCGACAGGAGGCGGCTACACCTTC
d_gene: NA; j_gene: TRBJ2-7; v_gene: TRBV19; abundance: NA; CDR3aa: CASSVSGAASYEQYF; CDR3nt: TGTGCCAGTAGTGTGTCAGGGGCAGCCTCCTACGAGCAGTACTTC
d_gene: NA; j_gene: TRBJ1-5; v_gene: TRBV6-1; abundance: NA; CDR3aa: CASSLQGTPQHF; CDR3nt: TGTGCCAGCAGTTTACAGGGAACGCCCCAGCATTTT
d_gene: TRBD1; j_gene: TRBJ2-2; v_gene: TRBV27; abundance: NA; CDR3aa: CASSFSTGGTGELFF; CDR3nt: TGTGCCAGCAGTTTCTCGACAGGGGGCACCGGGGAGCTGTTTTTT
d_gene: NA; j_gene: TRBJ1-1; v_gene: TRBV6-5; abundance: NA; CDR3aa: CASSFGDINTEAFF; CDR3nt: TGTGCCAGCAGTTTTGGGGACATAAACACTGAAGCTTTCTTT